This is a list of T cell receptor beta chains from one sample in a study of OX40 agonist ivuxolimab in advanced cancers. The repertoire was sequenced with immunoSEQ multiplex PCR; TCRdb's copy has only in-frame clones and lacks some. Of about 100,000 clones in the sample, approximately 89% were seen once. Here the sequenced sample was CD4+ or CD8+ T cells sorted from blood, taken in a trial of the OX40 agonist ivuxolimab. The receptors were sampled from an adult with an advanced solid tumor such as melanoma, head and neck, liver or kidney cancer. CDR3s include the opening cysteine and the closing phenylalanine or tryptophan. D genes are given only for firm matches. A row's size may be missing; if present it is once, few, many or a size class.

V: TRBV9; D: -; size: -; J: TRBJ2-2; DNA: TGTGCCAGCAGCGGATGGGGGACGAACACCGGGGAGCTGTTTTTT; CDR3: CASSGWGTNTGELFF
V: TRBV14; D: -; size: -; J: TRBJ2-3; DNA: TGTGCCAGCAGCCCGGGGTTGGGGAGAGGATCAGATACGCAGTATTTT; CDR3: CASSPGLGRGSDTQYF
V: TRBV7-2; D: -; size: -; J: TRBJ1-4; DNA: TGTGCCAGCAGCTTAGCGCCAAGGACCGTACCGCGGAGTGAAAAACTGTTTTTT; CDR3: CASSLAPRTVPRSEKLFF
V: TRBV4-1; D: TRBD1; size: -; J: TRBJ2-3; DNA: TGCGCCAGCAGCCCCCAGACAGGGTTCACAGATACGCAGTATTTT; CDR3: CASSPQTGFTDTQYF
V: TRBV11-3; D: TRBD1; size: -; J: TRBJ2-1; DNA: TGTGCCAGCAGCCTTGGACAGGGTTACAATGAGCAGTTCTTC; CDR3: CASSLGQGYNEQFF
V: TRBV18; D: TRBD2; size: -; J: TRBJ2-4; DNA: TGTGCCAGCTCACCTATGCTAGCGGGTCCAACCAAAAACATTCAGTACTTC; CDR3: CASSPMLAGPTKNIQYF
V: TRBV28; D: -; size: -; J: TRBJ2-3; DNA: TGTGCCAGCAGTCTAGTGGGAGATACGCAGTATTTT; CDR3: CASSLVGDTQYF
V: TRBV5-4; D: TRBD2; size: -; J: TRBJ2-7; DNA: TGTGCCAGCAGCTTGGCCGCGGGAGGGACCTACGAGCAGTACTTC; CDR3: CASSLAAGGTYEQYF
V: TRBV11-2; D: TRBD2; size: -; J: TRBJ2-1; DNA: TGTGCCAGCAGCTCCCGGCTAGCGGGAGGGTACAATGAGCAGTTCTTC; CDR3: CASSSRLAGGYNEQFF
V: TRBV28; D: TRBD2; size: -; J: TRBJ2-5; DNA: TGTGCCAGCAGTTCTAGCGGGGGAGGAGAGACCCAGTACTTC; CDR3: CASSSSGGGETQYF
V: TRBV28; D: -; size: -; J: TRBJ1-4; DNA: TGTGCCAGCAGTTTGGGGGACCCGACTAATGAAAAACTGTTTTTT; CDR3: CASSLGDPTNEKLFF
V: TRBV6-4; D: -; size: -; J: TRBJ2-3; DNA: TGTGCCAGCATAGACGTGAAGGGCACAGATACGCAGTATTTT; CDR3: CASIDVKGTDTQYF
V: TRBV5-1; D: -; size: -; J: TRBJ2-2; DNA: TGCGCCAGCAGCCTGGGAGCTCCCACCGGGGAGCTGTTTTTT; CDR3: CASSLGAPTGELFF
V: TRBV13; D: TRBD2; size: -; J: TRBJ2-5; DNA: TGTGCCAGCAGCTTAGGGGGGCGACTAGCGGGAGAAGAGACCCAGTACTTC; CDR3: CASSLGGRLAGEETQYF
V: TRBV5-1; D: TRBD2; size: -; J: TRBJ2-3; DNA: TGCGCCAGCAGCTTATATAGCGGGAAAATAGATACGCAGTATTTT; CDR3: CASSLYSGKIDTQYF
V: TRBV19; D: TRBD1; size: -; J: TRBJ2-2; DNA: TGTGCCAGTAGTACGGGACAGGGAAGTAGCGGGGAGCTGTTTTTT; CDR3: CASSTGQGSSGELFF
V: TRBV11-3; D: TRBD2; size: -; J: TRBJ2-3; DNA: TGTGCCAGCAGCCCGACTAGCGGGAGTGCAGATACGCAGTATTTT; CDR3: CASSPTSGSADTQYF
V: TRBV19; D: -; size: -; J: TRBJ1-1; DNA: TGTGCCAGACCAAGAAGGAAGGGGAACACTGAAGCTTTCTTT; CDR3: CARPRRKGNTEAFF
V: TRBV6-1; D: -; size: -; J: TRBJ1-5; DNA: TGTGCCTCCCACAGGTCCTATAGCAATCAGCCCCAGCATTTT; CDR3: CASHRSYSNQPQHF
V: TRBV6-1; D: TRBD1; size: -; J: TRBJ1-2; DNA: TGTGCCAGCAGTGGGGACAGGGGCTATGGCTACACCTTC; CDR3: CASSGDRGYGYTF
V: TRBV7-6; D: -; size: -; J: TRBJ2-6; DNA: TGTGCCAGCACCATAGGAGGGGCAGGGGCCAACGTCCTGACTTTC; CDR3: CASTIGGAGANVLTF
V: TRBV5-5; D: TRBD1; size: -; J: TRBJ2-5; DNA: TGTGCCAGCAGCTGGGACAGTGGGGGGACCCAGTACTTC; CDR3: CASSWDSGGTQYF
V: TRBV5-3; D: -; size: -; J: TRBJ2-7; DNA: TGTGCCAGAAGCTTTCGACATCCCCTCGGCAGGGACAACAGGGCAAGGGGAACCACCTACGAGCAGTACTTC; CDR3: CARSFRHPLGRDNRARGTTYEQYF
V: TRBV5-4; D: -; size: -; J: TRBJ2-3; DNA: TGTGCCAGCAGCTTGGGGCCAGGGTCCACAGATACGCAGTATTTT; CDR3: CASSLGPGSTDTQYF
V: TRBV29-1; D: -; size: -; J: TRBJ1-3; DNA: TGCAGCGTTCAGGACGAGGACACCATATATTTT; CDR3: CSVQDEDTIYF
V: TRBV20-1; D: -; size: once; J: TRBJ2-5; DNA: TGCAGTGCTAGTAAAGAGACCCAGTACTTC; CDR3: CSASKETQYF
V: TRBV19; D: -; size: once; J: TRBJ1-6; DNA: TGTGCCAGTAGTACAGTAGACAGTCGCAATTCACCCCTCCACTTT; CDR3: CASSTVDSRNSPLHF
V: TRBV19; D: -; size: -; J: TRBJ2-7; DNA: TGTGCCAGTAGCCCGACGGACTCGAGCTACGAGCAGTACTTC; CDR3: CASSPTDSSYEQYF
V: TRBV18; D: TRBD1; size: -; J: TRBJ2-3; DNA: TGTGCCAGCTCACCGGCGACAGGGTCGCAGGGGGATACGCAGTATTTT; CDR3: CASSPATGSQGDTQYF
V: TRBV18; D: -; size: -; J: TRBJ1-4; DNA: TGTGCCAGCTCACCAGACAGTCCTCTCAATGAAAAACTGTTTTTT; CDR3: CASSPDSPLNEKLFF
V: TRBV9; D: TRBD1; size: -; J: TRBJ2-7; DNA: TGTGCCAGCAGCGGGGCAGGGGGAAACTCCTACGAGCAGTACTTC; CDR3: CASSGAGGNSYEQYF
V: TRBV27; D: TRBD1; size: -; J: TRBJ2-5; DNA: TGTGCCAGCAGAAAATCCGGGACAGGGTCGTTCGCGCAGACCCAGTACTTC; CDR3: CASRKSGTGSFAQTQYF
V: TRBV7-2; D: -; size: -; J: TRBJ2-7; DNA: TGTGCCAGCAGCGTTGGGCAGCTCTACGAGCAGTACTTC; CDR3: CASSVGQLYEQYF
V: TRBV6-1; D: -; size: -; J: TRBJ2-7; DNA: TGTGCCAGCAGTGTCAGACAGGAGTCCTACGAGCAGTACTTC; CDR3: CASSVRQESYEQYF
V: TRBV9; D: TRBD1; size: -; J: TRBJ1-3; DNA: TGTGCCAGCAGCGAGCGTGGACAGGGGGCTGGAAACACCATATATTTT; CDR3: CASSERGQGAGNTIYF
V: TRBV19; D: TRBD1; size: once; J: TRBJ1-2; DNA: TGTGCCAGTACCCATACAGGGGAAGACTATGGCTACACCTTC; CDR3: CASTHTGEDYGYTF
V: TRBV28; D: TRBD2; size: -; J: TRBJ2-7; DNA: TGTGCCAGCAGCCCCCCCACTAGCGGGAGTTACGAGCAGTACTTC; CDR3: CASSPPTSGSYEQYF
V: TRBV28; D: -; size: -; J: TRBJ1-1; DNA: TGTGCCAGCGGGATATTCACTGAAGCTTTCTTT; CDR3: CASGIFTEAFF
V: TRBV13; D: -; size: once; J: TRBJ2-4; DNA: TGTGCCAGCTCCCTTCGGACAAACATTCAGTACTTC; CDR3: CASSLRTNIQYF
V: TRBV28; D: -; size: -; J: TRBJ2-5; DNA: TGTGCCAGCAGCAACAGGGAAGGATGGACCCAGTACTTC; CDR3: CASSNREGWTQYF
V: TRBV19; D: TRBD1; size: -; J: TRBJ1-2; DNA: TGTGCCAGTAGTACGACAGGGGCGGTCGACGGCTACACCTTC; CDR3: CASSTTGAVDGYTF
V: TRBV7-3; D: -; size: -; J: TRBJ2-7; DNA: TGTGCCAGCAGCTTACGGGGGCCAGGACCGACAGAAAACTTCTACGAGCAGTACTTC; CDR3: CASSLRGPGPTENFYEQYF
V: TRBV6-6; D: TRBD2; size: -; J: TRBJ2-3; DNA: TGTGCCCTACGGCTAGCGGGAGGAGGGAGCACAGATACGCAGTATTTT; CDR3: CALRLAGGGSTDTQYF
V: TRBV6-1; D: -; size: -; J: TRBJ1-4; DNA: TGTGCCAGCAGTCAAATTGGGTCGGCTAATGAAAAACTGTTTTTT; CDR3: CASSQIGSANEKLFF
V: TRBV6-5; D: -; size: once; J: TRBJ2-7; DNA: TGTGCCAGCCGTCCCGGACGGGGACGTGACGAGCAGTACTTC; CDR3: CASRPGRGRDEQYF
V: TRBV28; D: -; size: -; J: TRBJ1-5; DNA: TGTGCCAGCAGTTCGTATAGCAATCAGCCCCAGCATTTT; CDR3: CASSSYSNQPQHF
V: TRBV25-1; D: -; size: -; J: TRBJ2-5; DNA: TGTGCCAGCAGTGAAGTGAGGGGTGGCGGGACCCAGTACTTC; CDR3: CASSEVRGGGTQYF
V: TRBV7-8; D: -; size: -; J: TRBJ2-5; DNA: TGTGCCAGCAGCATAAGGGGGGGCGAGGAGACCCAGTACTTC; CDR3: CASSIRGGEETQYF
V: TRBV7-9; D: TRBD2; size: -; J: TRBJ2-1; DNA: TGTGCCAGCAGCCCCGGTTTAGGCCGGGAGGTCATCTATGAGCAGTTCTTC; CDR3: CASSPGLGREVIYEQFF
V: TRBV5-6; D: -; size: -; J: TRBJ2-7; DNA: TGTGCCAGCAGCTTGGTGTCCTCACGGCGGGACGAGCAGTACTTC; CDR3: CASSLVSSRRDEQYF
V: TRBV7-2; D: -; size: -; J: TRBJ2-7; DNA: TGTGCCAGCAGCTTAGCGGGGGGAGCGTACGAGCAGTACTTC; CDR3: CASSLAGGAYEQYF
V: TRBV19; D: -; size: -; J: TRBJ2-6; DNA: TGTGCCAGTAGTCTAGCGCGGTATGGGGCCAACGTCCTGACTTTC; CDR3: CASSLARYGANVLTF
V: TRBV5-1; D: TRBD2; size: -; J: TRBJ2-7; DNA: TGCGCCAGCAGCCGAATTGGCGGGAGTGGTCCCTACGAGCAGTACTTC; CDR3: CASSRIGGSGPYEQYF
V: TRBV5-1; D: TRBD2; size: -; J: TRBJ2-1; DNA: TGCGCCAGCAGCTCCTCGGGAGGTTACAATGAGCAGTTCTTC; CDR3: CASSSSGGYNEQFF
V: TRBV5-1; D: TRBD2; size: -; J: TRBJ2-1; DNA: TGCGCCAGCAGCCCCCAAGCGGGAAGGTCCTACAATGAGCAGTTCTTC; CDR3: CASSPQAGRSYNEQFF
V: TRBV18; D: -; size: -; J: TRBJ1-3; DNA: TGTGCCAGCTCACCGCGCCCGGGGGCGTCTGGAAACACCATATATTTT; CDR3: CASSPRPGASGNTIYF
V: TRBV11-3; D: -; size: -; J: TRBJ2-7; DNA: TGTGCCAGCAGCCGAGGGGGGTACTCCTACGAGCAGTACTTC; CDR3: CASSRGGYSYEQYF
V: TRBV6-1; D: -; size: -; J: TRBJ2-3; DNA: TGTGCCAGCGCTTCTAGCGCCGTAGATACGCAGTATTTT; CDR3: CASASSAVDTQYF
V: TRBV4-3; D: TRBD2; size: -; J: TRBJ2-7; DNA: TGCGCCAGCAGCCAAGACTCGGGGGGGTTCGGGTACGAGCAGTACTTC; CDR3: CASSQDSGGFGYEQYF